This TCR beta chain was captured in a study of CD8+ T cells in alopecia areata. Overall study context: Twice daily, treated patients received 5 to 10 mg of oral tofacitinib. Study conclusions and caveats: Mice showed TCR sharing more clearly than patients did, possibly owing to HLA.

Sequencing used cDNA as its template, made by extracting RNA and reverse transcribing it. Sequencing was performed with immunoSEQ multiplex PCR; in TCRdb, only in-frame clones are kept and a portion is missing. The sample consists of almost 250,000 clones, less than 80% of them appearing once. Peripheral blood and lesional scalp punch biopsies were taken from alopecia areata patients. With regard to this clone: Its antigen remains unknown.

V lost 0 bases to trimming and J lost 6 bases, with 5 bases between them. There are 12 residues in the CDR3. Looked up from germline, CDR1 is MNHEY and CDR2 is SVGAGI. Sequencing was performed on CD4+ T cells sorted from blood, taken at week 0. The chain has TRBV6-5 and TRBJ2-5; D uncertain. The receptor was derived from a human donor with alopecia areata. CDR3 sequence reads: CASSYSRQTQYF. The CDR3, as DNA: TGTGCCAGCAGTTACTCGAGGCAGACCCAGTACTTC.